The present TCR beta chain was sequenced within a study of shared clonotypes between healthy human individuals. Study at large: There were three CD4 naive, three CD4 memory, two CD8 naive and one CD8 memory plates per donor.

Running of the assay took place at deep level. Some clones are missing from TCRdb's copy, which holds only in-frame ones; the method was immunoSEQ multiplex PCR. This table has some 2,500,000 clones, more than 85% appearing once. Overall study findings and caveats: The sharing of approximately 4.6% of naive CD4 clonotypes was seen across a handful of donors. Compared with clonotypes that all four donors shared, non-shared clonotypes had lower generation probabilities.

A remark on this clone: Its matching antigen is unknown.

This receptor was obtained from a man between 18 and 29 years old in good health. Some clones in this sample may be carry-over from other donors' samples. The sequenced sample consisted of naive CD4+ T cells from PBMCs. The subset denotes: CD45RA+ positively selected.

In DNA, the CDR3 is TGTGCCAGCAGCTTTGGAGGGATGCAGCCCCAGCATTTT. Translation: CASSFGGMQPQHF. The rearrangement uses TRBV11-2 and TRBJ1-5, with no clear D. V was pared by 3 bases and J by 7 bases, with 10 bases between. The CDR3 has 13 residues. The germline gives CDR1 SGHAT, CDR2 FQNNGV.